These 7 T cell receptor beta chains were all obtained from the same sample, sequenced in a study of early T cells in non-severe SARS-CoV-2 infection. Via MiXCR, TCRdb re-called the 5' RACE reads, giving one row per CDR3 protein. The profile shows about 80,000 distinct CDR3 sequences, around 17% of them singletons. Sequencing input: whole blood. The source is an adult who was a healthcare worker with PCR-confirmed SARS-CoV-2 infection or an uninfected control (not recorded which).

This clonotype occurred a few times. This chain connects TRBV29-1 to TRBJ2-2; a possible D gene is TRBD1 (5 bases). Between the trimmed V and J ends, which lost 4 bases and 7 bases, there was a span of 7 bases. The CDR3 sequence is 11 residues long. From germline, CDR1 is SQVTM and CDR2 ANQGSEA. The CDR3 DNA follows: TGCAGCGTTGCAGGGTACGGGGAGCTGTTTTTT. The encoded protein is CSVAGYGELFF.

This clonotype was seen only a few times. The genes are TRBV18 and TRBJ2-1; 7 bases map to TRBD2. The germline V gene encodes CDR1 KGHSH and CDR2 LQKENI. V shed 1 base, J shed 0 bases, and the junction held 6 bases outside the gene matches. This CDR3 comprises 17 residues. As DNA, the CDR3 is TGTGCCAGCTCACCACGGGGCGGGGGAAGCTCCTACAATGAGCAGTTCTTC. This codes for CASSPRGGGSSYNEQFF.

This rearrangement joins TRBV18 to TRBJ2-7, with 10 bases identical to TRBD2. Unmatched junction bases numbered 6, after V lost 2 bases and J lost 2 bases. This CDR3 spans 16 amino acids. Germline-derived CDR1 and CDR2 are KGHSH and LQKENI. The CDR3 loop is CASSPSASGRPYEQYF. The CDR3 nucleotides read TGTGCCAGCTCACCATCGGCTAGCGGGAGACCCTACGAGCAGTACTTC.

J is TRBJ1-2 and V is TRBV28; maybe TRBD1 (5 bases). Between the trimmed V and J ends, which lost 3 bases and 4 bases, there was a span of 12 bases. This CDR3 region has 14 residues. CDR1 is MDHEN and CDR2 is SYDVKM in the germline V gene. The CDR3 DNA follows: TGTGCCAGCAGTTTGGGGGTGATGTCCTATGGCTACACCTTC. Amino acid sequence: CASSLGVMSYGYTF.

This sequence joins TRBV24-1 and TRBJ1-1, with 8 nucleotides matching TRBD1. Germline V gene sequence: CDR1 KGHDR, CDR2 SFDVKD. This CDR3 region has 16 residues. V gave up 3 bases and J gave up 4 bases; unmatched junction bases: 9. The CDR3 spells CATSDAQGAEGTEAFF. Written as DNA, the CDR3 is TGTGCCACCAGTGATGCCCAGGGGGCTGAGGGCACTGAAGCTTTCTTT.

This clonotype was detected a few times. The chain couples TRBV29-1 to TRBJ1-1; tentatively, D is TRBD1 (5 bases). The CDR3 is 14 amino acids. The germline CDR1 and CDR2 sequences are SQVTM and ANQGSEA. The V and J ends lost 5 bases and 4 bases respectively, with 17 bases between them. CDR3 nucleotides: TGCAGCGTTCTCGGTGGCCAGGGAGGCACTGAAGCTTTCTTT. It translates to CSVLGGQGGTEAFF.

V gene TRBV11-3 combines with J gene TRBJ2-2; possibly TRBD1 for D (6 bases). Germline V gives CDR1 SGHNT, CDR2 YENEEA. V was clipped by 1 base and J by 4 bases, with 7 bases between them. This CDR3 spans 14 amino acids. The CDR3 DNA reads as TGTGCCAGCAGCTTAGCCAGGGGCACCGGGGAGCTGTTTTTT. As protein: CASSLARGTGELFF. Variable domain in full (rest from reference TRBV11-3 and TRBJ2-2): EAGVVQSPRYKIIEKKQPVAFWCNPISGHNTLYWYLQNLGQGPELLIRYENEEAVDDSQLPKDRFSAERLKGVDSTLKIQPAELGDSAVYLCASSLARGTGELFFGEGSRLTVL.